These T cell receptor beta chains were read from a single sample in a study of blood T cells in healthy people across ages. TCRdb ran MiXCR on the 5' RACE reads and lists one entry per CDR3 protein. The sample yields 1.4 million to 1.5 million distinct CDR3 sequences, 42% seen once. Sequenced: blood. These TCRs come from a woman aged 18 to 35 in good health. The CDR3 runs from the conserved cysteine through the conserved F or W. Fields, in order: D gene, clone size, J gene, V gene, CDR3 DNA, CDR3 protein. D genes are given only for firm matches. Clone size, where shown, is once, few, many, or a class for clones that have expanded.

d_call: TRBD1; clone_size: NA; j_call: TRBJ2-3; v_call: TRBV12-5; cdr3_nt: TGTGCTAGTGGTTCCGGACAGGGGAGCACAGATACGCAGTATTTT; cdr3_aa: CASGSGQGSTDTQYF
d_call: TRBD1; clone_size: NA; j_call: TRBJ2-1; v_call: TRBV4-2; cdr3_nt: TGTGCCAGCATCCTTCTAGGTACAGGGGGGTCGAATGAGCAGTTCTTC; cdr3_aa: CASILLGTGGSNEQFF
d_call: NA; clone_size: NA; j_call: TRBJ2-3; v_call: TRBV27; cdr3_nt: TGTGCCAGCAGTTCCCGGATAAAAACCGATACGCAGTATTTT; cdr3_aa: CASSSRIKTDTQYF
d_call: NA; clone_size: few; j_call: TRBJ2-7; v_call: TRBV3-1; cdr3_nt: TGTGCCAGCAGCCAAGAGCTGGCCTCCTACGAGCAGTACTTC; cdr3_aa: CASSQELASYEQYF
d_call: NA; clone_size: NA; j_call: TRBJ2-2; v_call: TRBV27; cdr3_nt: TGTGCCAGCGAAATGATGTCAGGGGGGACCGGGGAGCTGTTTTTT; cdr3_aa: CASEMMSGGTGELFF
d_call: TRBD1; clone_size: NA; j_call: TRBJ2-1; v_call: TRBV12-3/TRBV12-4; cdr3_nt: TGTGCCAGCAGATGGAGGGACAGGGATAATGAGCAGTTCTTC; cdr3_aa: CASRWRDRDNEQFF
d_call: NA; clone_size: NA; j_call: TRBJ2-3; v_call: TRBV7-3; cdr3_nt: TGTGCCAGCAGCCGCGGGTGGGAAGATACGCAGTATTTT; cdr3_aa: CASSRGWEDTQYF
d_call: TRBD2; clone_size: NA; j_call: TRBJ2-1; v_call: TRBV20-1; cdr3_nt: TGCAGTGCTAGCCCCCTTCTTCTTCGGGGGGGTTCCTACAATGAGCAGTTCTTC; cdr3_aa: CSASPLLLRGGSYNEQFF
d_call: TRBD1; clone_size: NA; j_call: TRBJ1-2; v_call: TRBV28; cdr3_nt: TGTGCCAGCACCCAGGGACAGGTCTATGGCTACACCTTC; cdr3_aa: CASTQGQVYGYTF
d_call: NA; clone_size: few; j_call: TRBJ2-3; v_call: TRBV20-1; cdr3_nt: TGCAGTGCTAGGGATGGACAAACGAACACAGATACGCAGTATTTT; cdr3_aa: CSARDGQTNTDTQYF
d_call: TRBD2; clone_size: once; j_call: TRBJ2-3; v_call: TRBV27; cdr3_nt: TGTGCCAGCATCCGGCTAGCGGGAACCACAGATACGCAGTATTTT; cdr3_aa: CASIRLAGTTDTQYF
d_call: TRBD2; clone_size: few; j_call: TRBJ2-4; v_call: TRBV6-1; cdr3_nt: TGTGCCAGCAGTGAAGTGGGCGCTAGCGGGACGGACATTCAGTACTTC; cdr3_aa: CASSEVGASGTDIQYF
d_call: NA; clone_size: NA; j_call: TRBJ2-3; v_call: TRBV20-1; cdr3_nt: TGCAGTGCTAGAGATGATATCGGGTATACGCAGTATTTT; cdr3_aa: CSARDDIGYTQYF
d_call: NA; clone_size: NA; j_call: TRBJ2-7; v_call: TRBV25-1; cdr3_nt: TGTGCCAGCAGTGAAGCGGGCCCACCTGGCGATGAGCAGTACTTC; cdr3_aa: CASSEAGPPGDEQYF
d_call: NA; clone_size: once; j_call: TRBJ2-7; v_call: TRBV6-2/TRBV6-3; cdr3_nt: TGTGCCACTTCTGTGGGCAGCCCTTCCTACGAGCAGTACTTC; cdr3_aa: CATSVGSPSYEQYF
d_call: NA; clone_size: few; j_call: TRBJ1-6; v_call: TRBV6-1; cdr3_nt: TGTGCCAGCAGGGAACAGGGTGGTAATTCACCCCTCCACTTT; cdr3_aa: CASREQGGNSPLHF
d_call: NA; clone_size: NA; j_call: TRBJ2-3; v_call: TRBV7-9; cdr3_nt: TGTGCCAGCAGCCGAGCCTCCACTGTACCTAGCACAGATACGCAGTATTTT; cdr3_aa: CASSRASTVPSTDTQYF
d_call: NA; clone_size: few; j_call: TRBJ2-7; v_call: TRBV7-2; cdr3_nt: TGTGCCAGCAGCGCATATGACGAGCAGTACTTC; cdr3_aa: CASSAYDEQYF
d_call: NA; clone_size: NA; j_call: TRBJ2-1; v_call: TRBV4-1; cdr3_nt: TGCGCCAGCAGCCAAGTTGTCGCCGGGGGCCTAAATGAGCAGTTCTTC; cdr3_aa: CASSQVVAGGLNEQFF
d_call: NA; clone_size: NA; j_call: TRBJ2-1; v_call: TRBV18; cdr3_nt: TGTGCCAGCTCACCACCGAGGGCCTACAATGAGCAGTTCTTC; cdr3_aa: CASSPPRAYNEQFF
d_call: TRBD2; clone_size: NA; j_call: TRBJ2-7; v_call: TRBV6-2/TRBV6-3; cdr3_nt: TGTGCCAGCAGCCCGGGACTAGCGGTAGTCTACAATGAGCAGTACTTC; cdr3_aa: CASSPGLAVVYNEQYF
d_call: NA; clone_size: few; j_call: TRBJ1-2; v_call: TRBV6-5; cdr3_nt: TGTGCCAGCAGTTACTCGAGACAGGCCGGCTACACCTTC; cdr3_aa: CASSYSRQAGYTF
d_call: TRBD1; clone_size: many; j_call: TRBJ2-7; v_call: TRBV20-1; cdr3_nt: TGCAGTGCTAGCGTCGGACAGGGCTACGAGCAGTACTTC; cdr3_aa: CSASVGQGYEQYF
d_call: NA; clone_size: few; j_call: TRBJ1-1; v_call: TRBV11-2; cdr3_nt: TGTGCCAGCAGCGTGGGCAGGGACAACACTGAAGCTTTCTTT; cdr3_aa: CASSVGRDNTEAFF
d_call: TRBD1; clone_size: NA; j_call: TRBJ1-1; v_call: TRBV7-8; cdr3_nt: TGTGCCAGCAGCCCACTGACAGGGGCCACTGAAGCTTTCTTT; cdr3_aa: CASSPLTGATEAFF
d_call: TRBD2; clone_size: few; j_call: TRBJ2-1; v_call: TRBV3-1; cdr3_nt: TGTGCCAGCAGCCAAGTCCGGGCTAGCGGGAGCCCCTACAATGAGCAGTTCTTC; cdr3_aa: CASSQVRASGSPYNEQFF
d_call: TRBD2; clone_size: NA; j_call: TRBJ2-3; v_call: TRBV9; cdr3_nt: TGTGCCAGCAGCACGACTAGCGGGGGTCTATTAACAGATACGCAGTATTTT; cdr3_aa: CASSTTSGGLLTDTQYF